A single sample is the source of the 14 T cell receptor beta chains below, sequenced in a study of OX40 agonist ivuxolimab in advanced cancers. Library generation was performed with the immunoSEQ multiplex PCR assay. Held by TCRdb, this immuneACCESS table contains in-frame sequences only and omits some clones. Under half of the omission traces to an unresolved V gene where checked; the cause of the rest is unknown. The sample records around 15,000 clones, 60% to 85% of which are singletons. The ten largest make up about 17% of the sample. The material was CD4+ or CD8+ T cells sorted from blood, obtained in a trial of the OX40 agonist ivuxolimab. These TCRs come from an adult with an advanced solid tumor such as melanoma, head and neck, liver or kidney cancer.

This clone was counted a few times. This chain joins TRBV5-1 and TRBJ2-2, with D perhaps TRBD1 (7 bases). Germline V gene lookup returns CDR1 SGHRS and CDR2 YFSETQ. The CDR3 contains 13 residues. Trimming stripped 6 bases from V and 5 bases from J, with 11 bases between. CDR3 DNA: TGCGCCAGCAAGGAGGGGGCAACCGGGGAGCTGTTTTTT. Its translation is CASKEGATGELFF.

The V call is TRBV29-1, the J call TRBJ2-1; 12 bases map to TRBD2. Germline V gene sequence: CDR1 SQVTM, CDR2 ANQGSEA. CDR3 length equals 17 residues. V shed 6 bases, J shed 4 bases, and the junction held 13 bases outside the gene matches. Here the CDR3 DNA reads TGCAGCGTCGATCAACTAGCGGGGGGCCCTCAATACAATGAGCAGTTCTTC. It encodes CSVDQLAGGPQYNEQFF.

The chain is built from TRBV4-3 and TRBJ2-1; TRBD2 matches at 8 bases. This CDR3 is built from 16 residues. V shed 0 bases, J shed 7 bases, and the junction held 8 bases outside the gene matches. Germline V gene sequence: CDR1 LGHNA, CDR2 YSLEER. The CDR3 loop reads CASSQEPGLVSNEQFF. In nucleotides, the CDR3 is TGCGCCAGCAGCCAAGAACCGGGACTAGTTAGTAATGAGCAGTTCTTC.

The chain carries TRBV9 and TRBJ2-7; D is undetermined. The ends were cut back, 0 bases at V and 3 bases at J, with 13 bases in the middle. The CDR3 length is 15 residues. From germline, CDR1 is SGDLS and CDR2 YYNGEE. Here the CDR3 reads CASSVGGATGYEQYF. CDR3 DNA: TGTGCCAGCAGCGTAGGCGGAGCGACGGGCTACGAGCAGTACTTC.

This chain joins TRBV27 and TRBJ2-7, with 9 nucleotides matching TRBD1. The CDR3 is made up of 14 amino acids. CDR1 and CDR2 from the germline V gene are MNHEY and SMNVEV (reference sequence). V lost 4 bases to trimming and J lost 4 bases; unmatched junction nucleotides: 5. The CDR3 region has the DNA TGTGCCAGCAGTTACAGGGGGCGGACGTACGAGCAGTACTTC. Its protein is CASSYRGRTYEQYF.

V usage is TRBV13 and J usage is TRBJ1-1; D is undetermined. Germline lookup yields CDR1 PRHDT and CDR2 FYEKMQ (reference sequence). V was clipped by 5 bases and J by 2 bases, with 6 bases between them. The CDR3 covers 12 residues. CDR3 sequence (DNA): TGTGCCAGCAGCCACCTAAACACTGAAGCTTTCTTT. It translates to CASSHLNTEAFF.

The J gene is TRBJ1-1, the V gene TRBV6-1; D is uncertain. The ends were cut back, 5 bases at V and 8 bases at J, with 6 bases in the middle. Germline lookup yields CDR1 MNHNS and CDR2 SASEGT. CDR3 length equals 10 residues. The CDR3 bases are TGTGCCAGCAGTACCCTAGAAGCTTTCTTT. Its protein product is CASSTLEAFF.

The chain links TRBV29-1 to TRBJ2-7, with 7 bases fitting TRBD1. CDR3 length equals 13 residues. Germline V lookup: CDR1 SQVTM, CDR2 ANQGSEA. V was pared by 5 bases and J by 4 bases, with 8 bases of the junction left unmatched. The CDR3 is CSVFSGQQYEQYF. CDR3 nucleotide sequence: TGCAGCGTTTTTTCGGGACAGCAATACGAGCAGTACTTC.

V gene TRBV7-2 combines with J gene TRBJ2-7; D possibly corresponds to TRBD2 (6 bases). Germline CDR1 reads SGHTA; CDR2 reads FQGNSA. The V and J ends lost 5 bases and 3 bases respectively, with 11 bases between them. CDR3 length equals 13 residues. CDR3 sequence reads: CASSMLGSYEQYF. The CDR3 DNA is TGTGCCAGCAGCATGCTCGGGAGCTACGAGCAGTACTTC.

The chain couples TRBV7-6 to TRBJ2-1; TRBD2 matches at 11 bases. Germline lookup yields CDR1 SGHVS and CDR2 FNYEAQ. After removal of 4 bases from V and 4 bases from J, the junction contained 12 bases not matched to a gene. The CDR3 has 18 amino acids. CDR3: CASSYPGLAETSYNEQFF. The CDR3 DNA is TGTGCCAGCAGCTATCCGGGACTAGCGGAAACGTCTTACAATGAGCAGTTCTTC.

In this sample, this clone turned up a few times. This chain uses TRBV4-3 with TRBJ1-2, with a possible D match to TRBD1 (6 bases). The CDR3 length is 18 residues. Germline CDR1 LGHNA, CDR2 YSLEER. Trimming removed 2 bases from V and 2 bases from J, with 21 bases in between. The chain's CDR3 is CASSQMSAGGQWNYGYTF. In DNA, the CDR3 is TGCGCCAGCAGCCAAATGTCGGCGGGGGGGCAATGGAACTATGGCTACACCTTC.

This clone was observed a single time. CDR3 loop: CASSSSGGSEEKLFF. CDR3 coding DNA: TGTGCCAGCAGCTCCTCAGGGGGATCGGAAGAAAAACTGTTTTTT. V usage is TRBV5-4 and J usage is TRBJ1-4; 7 bases fit TRBD1. Losses at the gene ends were 3 bases for V and 8 bases for J; bases not matched to a gene: 10. This CDR3 has 15 amino acids. Germline CDR1 and CDR2: SGHNT and YYREEE (reference sequence).

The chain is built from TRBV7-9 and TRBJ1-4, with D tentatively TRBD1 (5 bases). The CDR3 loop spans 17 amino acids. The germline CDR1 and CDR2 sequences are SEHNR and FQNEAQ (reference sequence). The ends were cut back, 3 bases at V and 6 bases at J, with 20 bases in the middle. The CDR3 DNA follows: TGTGCCAGCAGCTTCGACCACCGGGGCTGGTTAGATGAAAAACTGTTTTTT. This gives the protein CASSFDHRGWLDEKLFF. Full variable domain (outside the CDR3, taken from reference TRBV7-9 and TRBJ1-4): DTGVSQNPRHKITKRGQNVTFRCDPISEHNRLYWYRQTLGQGPEFLTYFQNEAQLEKSRLLSDRFSAERPKGSFSTLEIQRTEQGDSAMYLCASSFDHRGWLDEKLFFGSGTQLSVL.

CDR3 region: CASEEGGNYGYTF. The CDR3 DNA sequence: TGTGCCAGCGAAGAGGGTGGCAACTATGGCTACACCTTC. The chain couples TRBV5-6 to TRBJ1-2, with D unclear. This CDR3 has 13 amino acids. The ends were cut back, 7 bases at V and 2 bases at J, with 12 bases in the middle. Germline CDR1 reads SGHDT; CDR2 reads YYEEEE.